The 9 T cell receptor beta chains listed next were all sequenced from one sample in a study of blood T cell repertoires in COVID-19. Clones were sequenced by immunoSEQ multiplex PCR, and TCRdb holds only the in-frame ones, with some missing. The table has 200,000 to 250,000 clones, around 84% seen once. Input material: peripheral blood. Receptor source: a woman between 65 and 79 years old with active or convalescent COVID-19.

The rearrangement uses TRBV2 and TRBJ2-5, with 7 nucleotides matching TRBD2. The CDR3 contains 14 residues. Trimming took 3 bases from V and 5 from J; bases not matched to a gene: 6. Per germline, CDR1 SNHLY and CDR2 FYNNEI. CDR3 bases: TGTGCCAGCAGTGATGGGGGGGGAGGCGAGACCCAGTACTTC. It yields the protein CASSDGGGGETQYF.

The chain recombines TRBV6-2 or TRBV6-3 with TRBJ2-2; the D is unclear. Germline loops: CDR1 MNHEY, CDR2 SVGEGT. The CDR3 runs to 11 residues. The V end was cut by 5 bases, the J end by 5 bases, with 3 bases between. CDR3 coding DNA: TGTGCCAGCAGTCCGACCGGGGAGCTGTTTTTT. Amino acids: CASSPTGELFF.

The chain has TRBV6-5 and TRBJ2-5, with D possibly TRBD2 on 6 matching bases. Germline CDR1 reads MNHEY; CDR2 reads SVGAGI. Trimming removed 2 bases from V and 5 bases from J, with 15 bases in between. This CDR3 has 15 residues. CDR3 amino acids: CASSYPGGVGETQYF. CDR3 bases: TGTGCCAGCAGTTACCCCGGAGGGGTGGGGGAGACCCAGTACTTC.

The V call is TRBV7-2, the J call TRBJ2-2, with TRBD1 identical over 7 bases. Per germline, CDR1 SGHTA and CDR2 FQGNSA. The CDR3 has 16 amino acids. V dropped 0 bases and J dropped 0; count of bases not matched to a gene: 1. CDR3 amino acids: CASSLAGTANTGELFF. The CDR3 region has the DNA TGTGCCAGCAGCTTAGCGGGGACAGCGAACACCGGGGAGCTGTTTTTT.

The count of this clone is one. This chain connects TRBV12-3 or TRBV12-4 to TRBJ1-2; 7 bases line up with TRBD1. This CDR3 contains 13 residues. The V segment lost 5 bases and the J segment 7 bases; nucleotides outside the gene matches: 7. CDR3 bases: TGTGCCAGCAGTCCTGGACAGGCTCTTGGCTACACCTTC. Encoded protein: CASSPGQALGYTF.

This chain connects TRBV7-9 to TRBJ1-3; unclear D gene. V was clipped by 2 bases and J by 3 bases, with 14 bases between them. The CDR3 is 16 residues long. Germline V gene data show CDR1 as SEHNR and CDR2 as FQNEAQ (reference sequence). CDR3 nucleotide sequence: TGTGCCAGCAGCTTATTGCAGGTAGACCGTGGAAACACCATATATTTT. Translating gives CASSLLQVDRGNTIYF.

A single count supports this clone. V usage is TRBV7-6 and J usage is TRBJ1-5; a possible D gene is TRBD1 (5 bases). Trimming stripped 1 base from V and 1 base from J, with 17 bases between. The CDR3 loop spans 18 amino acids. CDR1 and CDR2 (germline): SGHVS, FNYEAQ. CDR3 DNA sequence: TGTGCCAGCAGCTTAGTTGTTGCGGGCGGGGGGAGCAATCAGCCCCAGCATTTT. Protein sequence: CASSLVVAGGGSNQPQHF.

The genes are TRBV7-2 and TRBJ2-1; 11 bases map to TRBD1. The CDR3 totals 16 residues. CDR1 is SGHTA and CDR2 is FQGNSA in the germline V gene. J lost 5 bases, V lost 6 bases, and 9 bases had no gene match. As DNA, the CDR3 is TGTGCCAGCAGTTCGGCCGGGACAGGGGGTCACAATGAGCAGTTCTTC. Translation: CASSSAGTGGHNEQFF.

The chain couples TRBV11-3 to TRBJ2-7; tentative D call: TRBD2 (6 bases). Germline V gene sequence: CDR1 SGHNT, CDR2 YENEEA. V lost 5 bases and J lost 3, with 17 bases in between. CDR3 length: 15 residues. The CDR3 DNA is TGTGCCAGCAGCCTCACGACCGGGACTCACTACGAGCAGTACTTC. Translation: CASSLTTGTHYEQYF.